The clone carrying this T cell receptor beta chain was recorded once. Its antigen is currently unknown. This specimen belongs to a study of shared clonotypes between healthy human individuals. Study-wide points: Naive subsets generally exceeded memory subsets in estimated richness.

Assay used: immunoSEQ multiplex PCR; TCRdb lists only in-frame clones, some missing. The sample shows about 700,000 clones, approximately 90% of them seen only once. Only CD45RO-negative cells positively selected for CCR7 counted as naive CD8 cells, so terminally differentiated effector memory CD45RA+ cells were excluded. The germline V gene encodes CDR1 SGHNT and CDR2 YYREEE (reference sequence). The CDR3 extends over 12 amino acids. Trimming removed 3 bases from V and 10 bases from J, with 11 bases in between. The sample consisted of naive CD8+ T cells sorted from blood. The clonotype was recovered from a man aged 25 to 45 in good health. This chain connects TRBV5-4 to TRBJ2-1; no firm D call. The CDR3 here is CASSSMSGEQFF. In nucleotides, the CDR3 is TGTGCCAGCAGCTCAATGTCCGGGGAGCAGTTCTTC. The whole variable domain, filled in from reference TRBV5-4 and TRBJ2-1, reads ETGVTQSPTHLIKTRGQQVTLRCSSQSGHNTVSWYQQALGQGPQFIFQYYREEENGRGNFPPRFSGLQFPNYSSELNVNALELDDSALYLCASSSMSGEQFFGPGTRLTVL.